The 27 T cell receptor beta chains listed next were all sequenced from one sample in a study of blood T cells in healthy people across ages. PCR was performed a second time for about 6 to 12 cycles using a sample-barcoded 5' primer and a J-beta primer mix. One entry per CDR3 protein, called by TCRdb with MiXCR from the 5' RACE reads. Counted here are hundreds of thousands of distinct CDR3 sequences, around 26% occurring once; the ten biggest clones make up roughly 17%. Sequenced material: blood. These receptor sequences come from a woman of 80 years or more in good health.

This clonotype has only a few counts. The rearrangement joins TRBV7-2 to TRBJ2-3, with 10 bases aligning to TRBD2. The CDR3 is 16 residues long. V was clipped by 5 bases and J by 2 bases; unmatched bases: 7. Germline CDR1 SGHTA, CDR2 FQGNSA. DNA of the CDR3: TGTGCCAGCAGCGGTCGACTAGCGGGTACCACAGATACGCAGTATTTT. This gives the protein CASSGRLAGTTDTQYF.

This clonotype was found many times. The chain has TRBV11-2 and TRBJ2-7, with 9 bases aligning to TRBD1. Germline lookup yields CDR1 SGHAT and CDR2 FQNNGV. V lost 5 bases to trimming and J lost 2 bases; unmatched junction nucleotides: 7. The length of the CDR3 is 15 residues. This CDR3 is CASSPRDRVTYEQYF. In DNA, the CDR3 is TGTGCCAGCAGCCCCCGGGACAGGGTAACCTACGAGCAGTACTTC.

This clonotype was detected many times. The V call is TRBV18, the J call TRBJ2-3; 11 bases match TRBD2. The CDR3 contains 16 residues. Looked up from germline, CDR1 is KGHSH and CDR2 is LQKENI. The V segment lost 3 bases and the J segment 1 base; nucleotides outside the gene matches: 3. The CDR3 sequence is CASSPSGGAGTDTQYF. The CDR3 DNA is TGTGCCAGCTCACCTAGCGGGGGGGCAGGCACAGATACGCAGTATTTT. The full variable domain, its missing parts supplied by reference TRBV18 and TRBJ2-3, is NAGVMQNPRHLVRRRGQEARLRCSPMKGHSHVYWYRQLPEEGLKFMVYLQKENIIDESGMPKERFSAEFPKEGPSILRIQQVVRGDSAAYFCASSPSGGAGTDTQYFGPGTRLTVL.

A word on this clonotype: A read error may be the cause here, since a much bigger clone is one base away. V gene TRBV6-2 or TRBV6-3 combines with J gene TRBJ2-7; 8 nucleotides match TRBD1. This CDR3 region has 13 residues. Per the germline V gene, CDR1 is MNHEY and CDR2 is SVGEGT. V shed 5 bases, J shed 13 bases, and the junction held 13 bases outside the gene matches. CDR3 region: CASSGQGVNIHYF. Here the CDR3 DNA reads TGTGCCAGCAGTGGACAGGGAGTAAACATTCACTACTTC.

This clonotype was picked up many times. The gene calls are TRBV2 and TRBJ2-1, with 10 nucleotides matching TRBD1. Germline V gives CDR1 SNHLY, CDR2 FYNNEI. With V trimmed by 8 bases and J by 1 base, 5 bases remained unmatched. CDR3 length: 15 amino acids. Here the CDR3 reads CASRPGQGSYNEQFF. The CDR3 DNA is TGTGCCAGCCGTCCGGGACAGGGGTCCTACAATGAGCAGTTCTTC.

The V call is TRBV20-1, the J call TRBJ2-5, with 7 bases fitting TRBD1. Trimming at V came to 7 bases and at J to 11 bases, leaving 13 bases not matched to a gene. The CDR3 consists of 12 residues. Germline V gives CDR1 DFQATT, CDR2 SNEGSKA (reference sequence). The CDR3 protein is CSGGGRNNEQYF. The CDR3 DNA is TGCAGTGGAGGGGGCAGGAACAATGAGCAGTACTTC.

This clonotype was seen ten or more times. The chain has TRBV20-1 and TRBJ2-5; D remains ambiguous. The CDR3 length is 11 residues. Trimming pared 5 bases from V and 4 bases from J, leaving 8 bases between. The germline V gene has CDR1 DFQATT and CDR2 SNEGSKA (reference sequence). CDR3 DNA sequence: TGCAGTGCTCCTAGTTTAGAGACCCAGTACTTC. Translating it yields CSAPSLETQYF.

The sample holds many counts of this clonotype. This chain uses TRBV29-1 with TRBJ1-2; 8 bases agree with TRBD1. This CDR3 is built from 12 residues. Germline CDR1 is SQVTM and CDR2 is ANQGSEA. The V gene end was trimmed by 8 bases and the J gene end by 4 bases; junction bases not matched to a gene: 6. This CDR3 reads CSSGQGGYGYTF. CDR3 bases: TGCAGCTCCGGACAGGGTGGCTATGGCTACACCTTC.

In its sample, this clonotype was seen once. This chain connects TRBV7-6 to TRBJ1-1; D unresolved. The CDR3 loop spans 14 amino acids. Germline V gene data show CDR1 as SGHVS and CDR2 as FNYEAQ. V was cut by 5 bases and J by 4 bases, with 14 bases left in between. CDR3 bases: TGTGCCAGCAGCCTAAAGGAGGCAGCCACTGAAGCTTTCTTT. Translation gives CASSLKEAATEAFF.

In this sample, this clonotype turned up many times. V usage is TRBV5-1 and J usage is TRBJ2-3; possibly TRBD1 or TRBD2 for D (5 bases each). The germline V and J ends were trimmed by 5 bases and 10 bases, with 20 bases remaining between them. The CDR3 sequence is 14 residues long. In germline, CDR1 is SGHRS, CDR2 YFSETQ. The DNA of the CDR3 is TGCGCCAGCAGTTCGCAGGGCCTTTCGGGGTCGCAGTATTTT. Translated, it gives CASSSQGLSGSQYF.

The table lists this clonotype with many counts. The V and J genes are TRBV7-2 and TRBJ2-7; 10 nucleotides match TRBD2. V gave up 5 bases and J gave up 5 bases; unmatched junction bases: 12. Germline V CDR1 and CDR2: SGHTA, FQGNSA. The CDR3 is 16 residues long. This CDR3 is CASSLTLAGDDHEQYF. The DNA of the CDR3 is TGTGCCAGCAGCCTTACCCTAGCGGGGGACGACCACGAGCAGTACTTC.

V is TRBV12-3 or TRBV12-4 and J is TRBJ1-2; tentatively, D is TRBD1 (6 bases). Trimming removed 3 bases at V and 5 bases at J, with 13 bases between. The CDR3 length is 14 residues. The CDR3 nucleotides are TGTGCCAGCAGTTTTAAGGGGGGTCTATATGGCTACACCTTC. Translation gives CASSFKGGLYGYTF.

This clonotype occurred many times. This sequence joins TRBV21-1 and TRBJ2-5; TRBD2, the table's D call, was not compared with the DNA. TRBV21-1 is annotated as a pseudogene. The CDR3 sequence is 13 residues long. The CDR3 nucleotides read TGTGCCAGCAGCAAAGGACTAGCAGAGACCCAGTACTTC. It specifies CASSKGLAETQYF.

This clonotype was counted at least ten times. The CDR3 reads CASAEWQESYEQYF. As DNA, the CDR3 is TGTGCCAGCGCCGAGTGGCAGGAATCCTACGAGCAGTACTTC. This sequence joins TRBV9 and TRBJ2-7; D remains ambiguous. The CDR3 extends over 14 amino acids. The germline V and J ends were trimmed by 7 bases and 1 base, with 15 bases remaining between them. Germline assignment: CDR1 SGDLS and CDR2 YYNGEE.

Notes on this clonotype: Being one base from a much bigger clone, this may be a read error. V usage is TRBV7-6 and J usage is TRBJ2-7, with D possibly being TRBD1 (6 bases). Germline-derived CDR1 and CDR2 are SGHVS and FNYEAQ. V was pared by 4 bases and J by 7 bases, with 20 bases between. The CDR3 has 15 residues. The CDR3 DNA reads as TGTGCCAGCAGCTCCCGGGACACAGCCGCCAATGAGCAGTACTTC. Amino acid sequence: CASSSRDTAANEQYF.

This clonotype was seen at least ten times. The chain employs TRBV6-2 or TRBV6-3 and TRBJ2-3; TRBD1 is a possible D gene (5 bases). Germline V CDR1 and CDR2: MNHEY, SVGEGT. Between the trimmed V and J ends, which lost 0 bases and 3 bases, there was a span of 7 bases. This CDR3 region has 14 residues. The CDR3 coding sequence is TGTGCCAGCAGTTACTCAGCAGGGACAGATACGCAGTATTTT. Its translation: CASSYSAGTDTQYF.

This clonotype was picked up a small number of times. The CDR3, as DNA: TGTGCCACCAGTGACCCGAGGGCAGGGGGTTACTATGGCTACACCTTC. Its protein product is CATSDPRAGGYYGYTF. The chain joins TRBV24-1 to TRBJ1-2, with TRBD1 matching over 7 bases. The CDR3 is 16 residues long. The V gene end was trimmed by 4 bases and the J gene end by 3 bases; junction bases not matched to a gene: 10. The germline CDR1 and CDR2 sequences are KGHDR and SFDVKD.

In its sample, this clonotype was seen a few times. CDR3 amino acids: CASSPGWGTRNEQYF. The CDR3 DNA sequence: TGTGCCAGCAGCCCCGGGTGGGGAACGAGAAACGAGCAGTACTTC. The gene calls are TRBV28 and TRBJ2-7; D unresolved. The CDR3 has 15 residues. With 6 bases removed from V and 5 bases from J, the gap between germline ends came to 20 bases. CDR1 and CDR2 from the germline V gene are MDHEN and SYDVKM.

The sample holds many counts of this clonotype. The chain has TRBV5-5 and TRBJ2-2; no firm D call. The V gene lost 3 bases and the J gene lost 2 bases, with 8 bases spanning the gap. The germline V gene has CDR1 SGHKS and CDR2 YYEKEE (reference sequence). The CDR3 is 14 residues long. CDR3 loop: CASSSQINTGELFF. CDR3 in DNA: TGTGCCAGCAGCTCACAGATAAACACCGGGGAGCTGTTTTTT.

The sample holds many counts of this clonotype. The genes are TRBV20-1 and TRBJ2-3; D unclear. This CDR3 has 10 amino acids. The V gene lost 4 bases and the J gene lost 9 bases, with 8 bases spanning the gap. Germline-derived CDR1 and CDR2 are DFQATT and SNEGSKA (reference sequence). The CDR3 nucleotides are TGCAGTGCTACGTCCGAGACGCAGTATTTT. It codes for CSATSETQYF.

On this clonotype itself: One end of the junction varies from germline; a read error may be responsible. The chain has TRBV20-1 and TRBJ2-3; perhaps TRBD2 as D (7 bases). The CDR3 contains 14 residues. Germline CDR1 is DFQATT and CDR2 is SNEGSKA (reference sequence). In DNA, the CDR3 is TGCGGTGCTAACCGGGGGGCAGGCACAGATACGCAGTATTTT. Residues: CGANRGAGTDTQYF.

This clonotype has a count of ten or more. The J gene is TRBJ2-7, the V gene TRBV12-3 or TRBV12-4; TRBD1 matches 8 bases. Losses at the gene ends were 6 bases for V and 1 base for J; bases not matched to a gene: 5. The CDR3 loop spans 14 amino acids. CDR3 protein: CASRGGQGSYEQYF. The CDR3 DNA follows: TGTGCCAGCAGGGGAGGACAGGGATCCTACGAGCAGTACTTC.

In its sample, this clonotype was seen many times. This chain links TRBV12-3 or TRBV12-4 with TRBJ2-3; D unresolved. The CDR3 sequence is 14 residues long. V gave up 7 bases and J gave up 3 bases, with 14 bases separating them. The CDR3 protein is CASTSAGPTDTQYF. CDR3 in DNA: TGTGCCAGCACCTCTGCCGGTCCAACAGATACGCAGTATTTT.

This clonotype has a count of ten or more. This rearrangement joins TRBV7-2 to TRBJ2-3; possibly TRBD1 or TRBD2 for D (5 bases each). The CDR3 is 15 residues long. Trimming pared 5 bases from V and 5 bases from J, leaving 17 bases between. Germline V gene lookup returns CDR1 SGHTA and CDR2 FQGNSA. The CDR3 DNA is TGTGCCAGCAGCCTCGCTCTGGCAGGGAGAGATACGCAGTATTTT. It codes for CASSLALAGRDTQYF.

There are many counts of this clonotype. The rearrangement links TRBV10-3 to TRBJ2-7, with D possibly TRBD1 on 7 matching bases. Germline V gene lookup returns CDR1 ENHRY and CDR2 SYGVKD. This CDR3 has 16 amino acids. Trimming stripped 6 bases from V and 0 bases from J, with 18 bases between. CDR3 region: CAIRGLRDSLSYEQYF. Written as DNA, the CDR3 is TGTGCCATCAGAGGACTAAGGGACAGTCTCTCCTACGAGCAGTACTTC.

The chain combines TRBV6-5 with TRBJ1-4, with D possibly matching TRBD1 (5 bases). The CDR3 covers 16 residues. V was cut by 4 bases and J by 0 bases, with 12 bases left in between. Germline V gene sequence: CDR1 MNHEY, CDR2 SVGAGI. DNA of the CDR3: TGTGCCAGCAGTTGGGGGAGGGAGGCAACTAATGAAAAACTGTTTTTT. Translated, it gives CASSWGREATNEKLFF.

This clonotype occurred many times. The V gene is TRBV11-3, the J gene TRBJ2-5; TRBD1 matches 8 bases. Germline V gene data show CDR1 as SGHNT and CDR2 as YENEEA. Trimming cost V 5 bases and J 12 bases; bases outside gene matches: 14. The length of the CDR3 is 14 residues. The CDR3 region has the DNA TGTGCCAGCAGCCAAGGACAGGGTCACCGATCGGAGTACTTC. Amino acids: CASSQGQGHRSEYF.